This T cell receptor beta chain came from a study of T cells after yellow fever vaccination. By 5'RACE template switching, TCR cDNA was produced, with a universal primer site and UMIs added in the process. TCRdb itself ran the 5' RACE reads through MiXCR, one entry per CDR3 protein. The sample lists 200,000 to 300,000 distinct CDR3 sequences, 6.7% occurring once. Study-wide findings and caveats: Peak timing came faster in the weaker secondary response, day 5 versus 15. At 96% for CD4 and roughly 87% for CD8, most primary-vaccination clones showed up again after the booster. Clonotype sharing between CD4 and CD8 compartments was small.

This clonotype was recorded a few times. The antigen is not known. V lost 6 bases, J lost 0 bases, and 9 bases lay in between. The CDR3 runs 15 residues. Germline V lookup: CDR1 SGHTA, CDR2 FQGNSA. The sequenced sample was CD4+ T cells sorted from PBMCs, obtained on the day of the yellow fever booster vaccination. The chain employs TRBV7-2 and TRBJ2-6; the D call may be TRBD1 or TRBD2 (5 bases each). This TCR came from a man aged 30-40 years who received the YFV17D yellow fever vaccine. CDR3 sequence (DNA): TGTGCCAGCAGTGGGACCCTCTCTGGGGCCAACGTCCTGACTTTC. Translation gives CASSGTLSGANVLTF.